These 18 T cell receptor beta chains share one sample of origin, sequenced in a study of cytomegalovirus exposure and HLA in healthy donors. Primers included in the PCR were 60 Vbeta and 13 Jbeta primers. Some clones are missing from TCRdb's copy, which holds only in-frame ones; the method was immunoSEQ multiplex PCR. The sample includes tens of thousands of clones, around 89% seen only once; the top ten take about 1.6%. Material: PBMCs. These receptors were collected from a man younger than 40 in good health and CMV-seropositive.

The chain carries TRBV7-2 and TRBJ2-1; 11 nucleotides align to TRBD2. Germline V lookup: CDR1 SGHTA, CDR2 FQGNSA. The CDR3 runs to 14 residues. Trimming at V came to 5 bases and at J to 9 bases, leaving 6 bases not matched to a gene. CDR3 sequence: CASSRPGLAVEQFF. CDR3 bases: TGTGCCAGCAGCCGACCGGGACTAGCGGTTGAGCAGTTCTTC.

V gene TRBV18 combines with J gene TRBJ2-7; TRBD2 might be the D (5 bases). There are 16 residues in the CDR3. Trimming cost V 2 bases and J 6 bases, with 20 bases left between them. Germline V gives CDR1 KGHSH, CDR2 LQKENI. CDR3 protein: CASSPRLTRTLSEQYF. CDR3 coding DNA: TGTGCCAGCTCACCAAGACTTACTAGAACCCTTAGCGAGCAGTACTTC.

The V and J genes are TRBV28 and TRBJ2-1; 7 positions match TRBD1. The V segment lost 2 bases and the J segment 8 bases; nucleotides outside the gene matches: 12. The CDR3 sequence is 16 residues long. Germline CDR1 MDHEN, CDR2 SYDVKM. The CDR3 nucleotides read TGTGCCAGCAGTTTAAGGGACAGCCCTAGTAGGGATGAGCAGTTCTTC. Translated, it gives CASSLRDSPSRDEQFF. The variable domain in full, completed from reference TRBV28 and TRBJ2-1, reads DVKVTQSSRYLVKRTGEKVFLECVQDMDHENMFWYRQDPGLGLRLIYFSYDVKMKEKGDIPEGYSVSREKKERFSLILESASTNQTSMYLCASSLRDSPSRDEQFFGPGTRLTVL.

This chain uses TRBV10-3 with TRBJ2-7, with 8 bases fitting TRBD1. Germline V gene lookup returns CDR1 ENHRY and CDR2 SYGVKD. J gave up 3 bases and V 2 bases, and 6 bases lay outside the gene matches. CDR3 length equals 15 residues. This CDR3 is CAISERETGVYEQYF. The CDR3 region has the DNA TGTGCCATCAGTGAGCGGGAGACAGGGGTCTACGAGCAGTACTTC.

This chain uses TRBV7-9 with TRBJ2-2, with 9 bases that match TRBD1. The J segment lost 5 bases and the V segment lost 5 bases, leaving 6 bases of the junction unmatched. The CDR3 runs 15 residues. Germline CDR1 is SEHNR and CDR2 is FQNEAQ (reference sequence). CDR3 amino acids: CASSPGTGLTGELFF. The DNA for the CDR3 is TGTGCCAGCAGCCCCGGGACAGGGTTAACCGGGGAGCTGTTTTTT.

This chain connects TRBV28 to TRBJ1-5; maybe TRBD1 (5 bases). Per germline, CDR1 MDHEN and CDR2 SYDVKM. The CDR3 is made up of 14 amino acids. The V gene lost 7 bases and the J gene lost 7 bases, with 17 bases spanning the gap. The CDR3, as DNA: TGTGCCAGCATAACGGGAGGGGCTCACCAGCCCCAGCATTTT. Protein product: CASITGGAHQPQHF.

The chain uses TRBV25-1 and TRBJ2-1, with 13 positions matching TRBD2. Trimming at V came to 2 bases and at J to 6 bases, leaving 4 bases not matched to a gene. The CDR3 has 16 residues. CDR1 is MGHDK, CDR2 SYGVNS, per germline. As DNA, the CDR3 is TGTGCCAGCAGTGAAAGGACTAGCGGGAGTAGCAATGAGCAGTTCTTC. Encoded protein: CASSERTSGSSNEQFF.

This chain connects TRBV27 to TRBJ1-5; perhaps TRBD1 as D (5 bases). Germline V gives CDR1 MNHEY, CDR2 SMNVEV (reference sequence). Trimming cost V 6 bases and J 1 base, with 13 bases left between them. The CDR3 extends over 15 amino acids. The CDR3 region has the DNA TGTGCCAGCAGCCCTAGGGACTGGAGCAATCAGCCCCAGCATTTT. It codes for CASSPRDWSNQPQHF.

This rearrangement joins TRBV7-9 to TRBJ2-3; perhaps TRBD2 as D (5 bases). V dropped 5 bases and J dropped 0 bases, with 15 bases sitting between them. The CDR3 sequence is 16 residues long. Germline CDR1 reads SEHNR; CDR2 reads FQNEAQ (reference sequence). The CDR3 DNA reads TGTGCCAGCAGCCCTTTTAGCGTTACCAGCACAGATACGCAGTATTTT. Its translation: CASSPFSVTSTDTQYF.

This chain links TRBV19 with TRBJ2-4, with TRBD1 identical over 7 bases. The CDR3 has 17 amino acids. The V segment lost 0 bases and the J segment 7 bases; nucleotides outside the gene matches: 12. CDR1 and CDR2 (germline): LNHDA, SQIVND (reference sequence). CDR3 in amino acids: CASSIDKSSARGNIQYF. Written as DNA, the CDR3 is TGTGCCAGTAGTATAGATAAGAGTTCGGCCAGGGGGAACATTCAGTACTTC. Full variable domain (remainder filled in from reference TRBV19 and TRBJ2-4): DGGITQSPKYLFRKEGQNVTLSCEQNLNHDAMYWYRQDPGQGLRLIYYSQIVNDFQKGDIAEGYSVSREKKESFPLTVTSAQKNPTAFYLCASSIDKSSARGNIQYFGAGTRLSVL.

CDR3 in DNA: TGCGCCAGCAGCCCCCTAGCCTCGAACACCGGGGAGCTGTTTTTT. Translated: CASSPLASNTGELFF. The genes are TRBV4-1 and TRBJ2-2, with D tentatively TRBD2 (5 bases). CDR1 MGHRA and CDR2 YSYEKL come from the germline V gene. CDR3 length equals 15 residues. V lost 4 bases and J 0 bases, leaving 9 bases between the germline ends.

The V and J genes are TRBV28 and TRBJ2-3; a possible D gene is TRBD1 (6 bases). From germline, CDR1 is MDHEN and CDR2 SYDVKM. Trimming left V 1 base short and J 3 bases short, with 17 bases between. This CDR3 has 17 amino acids. CDR3 DNA: TGTGCCAGCAGTTTATCGTCAGCGCCGAGGGGGACAGATACGCAGTATTTT. This translates into CASSLSSAPRGTDTQYF.

Details on this clone: Mismatch with germline at one junction end may stem from a read error. This chain connects TRBV29-1 to TRBJ2-2, with 7 bases matching TRBD2. This CDR3 has 14 residues. CDR1 is SQVTM and CDR2 is ANQGSEA in the germline V gene. This chain's CDR3 is CSVRTRGNTGELLF. Here the CDR3 DNA reads TGCAGCGTCAGGACTAGAGGAAACACCGGGGAGCTGCTTTTT.

V and J are TRBV18 and TRBJ1-2; 7 bases fit TRBD1. The germline V gene encodes CDR1 KGHSH and CDR2 LQKENI. Germline trimming cut 3 bases from V and 5 bases from J; bases unmatched to any gene: 21. This CDR3 is built from 19 residues. The CDR3 nucleotides are TGTGCCAGCTCACCGGATATCCGGTACAGGGGAGTCAAGGATTATGGCTACACCTTC. It codes for CASSPDIRYRGVKDYGYTF.

On this clone: The junction differs from germline at one of its ends, possibly a read error. The CDR3 region is CASSVSSYQEAQYF. The CDR3 nucleotides read TGTGCCAGCAGCGTATCGTCGTACCAAGAGGCCCAGTACTTC. The V gene is TRBV9, the J gene TRBJ2-5, with D uncertain. In germline, CDR1 is SGDLS, CDR2 YYNGEE. The CDR3 is 14 residues long.

This chain uses TRBV5-6 with TRBJ1-2; 12 bases are a match to TRBD1. The CDR3 loop spans 14 amino acids. Trimming cost V 5 bases and J 4 bases; bases outside gene matches: 3. CDR1 and CDR2 from the germline V gene are SGHDT and YYEEEE. The CDR3 bases are TGTGCCAGCAGGGGACAGGGGGCGGCCTATGGCTACACCTTC. As protein: CASRGQGAAYGYTF.

The genes are TRBV6-4 and TRBJ2-3, with a tentative D call TRBD2 (6 bases). Germline CDR1 MRHNA, CDR2 SNTAGT. CDR3 length: 16 residues. Between the trimmed V and J ends, which lost 3 bases and 7 bases, there was a span of 20 bases. The CDR3 bases are TGTGCCAGCAGTGAGGGGCCGAGACGGCGGGAAAATACGCAGTATTTT. It yields the protein CASSEGPRRRENTQYF.

J is TRBJ2-1 and V is TRBV2; 13 positions match TRBD2. The CDR3 contains 16 residues. Trimming removed 6 bases from V and 4 bases from J; junction bases left unmatched: 6. Germline loops: CDR1 SNHLY, CDR2 FYNNEI. This CDR3 is CASRPGTSGAYNEQFF. CDR3 nucleotide sequence: TGTGCCAGCAGACCCGGGACTAGCGGGGCGTACAATGAGCAGTTCTTC.